Listed here are 31 T cell receptor beta chains from one sample, sequenced in a study of blood T cell repertoires in COVID-19. TCRdb keeps only in-frame clones here, not all; method: immunoSEQ multiplex PCR. The sample lists roughly 200,000 clones; 65% to 90% were seen once. The specimen was PBMCs or T cells enriched from blood (not recorded which). The source is a woman between 40 and 55 years old with acute COVID-19.

The table lists this clone with many counts. The CDR3 DNA reads TGTGCCAGCAGCCCCCGGGACAGGGGACTCTACGAGCAGTACTTC. This translates into CASSPRDRGLYEQYF. The chain recombines TRBV7-9 with TRBJ2-7; the match to TRBD1 covers 10 bases. After removal of 5 bases from V and 3 bases from J, the junction contained 7 bases not matched to a gene. Germline V gene sequence: CDR1 SEHNR, CDR2 FQNEAQ (reference sequence). The CDR3 runs to 15 residues.

The chain links TRBV14 to TRBJ2-4, with a possible D match to TRBD2 (5 bases). Germline lookup yields CDR1 SGHDN and CDR2 FVKESK. Trimming took 4 bases from V and 6 from J, leaving 16 bases between them. The CDR3 spans 15 residues. The CDR3 protein is CASSPSGGRGNIQYF. The CDR3 DNA is TGTGCCAGCAGCCCCTCGGGTGGGAGAGGAAACATTCAGTACTTC.

The chain is built from TRBV9 and TRBJ2-1; TRBD1 matches 9 bases. Germline CDR1 SGDLS, CDR2 YYNGEE. The CDR3 sequence is 15 residues long. V shed 6 bases and J 9 bases; nucleotides not matched to a gene: 13. The CDR3: CASTRTGGERTEQFF. In nucleotides, the CDR3 is TGTGCCAGCACCAGAACAGGGGGCGAACGGACTGAGCAGTTCTTC.

The gene calls are TRBV11-2 and TRBJ1-1, with 8 bases that match TRBD1. Per germline, CDR1 SGHAT and CDR2 FQNNGV. The CDR3 consists of 15 residues. The ends lost 1 base at V and 5 bases at J; junction bases unmatched: 6. Here the CDR3 DNA reads TGTGCCAGCAGCTTAGTGCGACAGGGGAAGACTGAAGCTTTCTTT. Translating gives CASSLVRQGKTEAFF. Full variable domain (missing parts from reference TRBV11-2 and TRBJ1-1): EAGVAQSPRYKIIEKRQSVAFWCNPISGHATLYWYQQILGQGPKLLIQFQNNGVVDDSQLPKDRFSAERLKGVDSTLKIQPAKLEDSAVYLCASSLVRQGKTEAFFGQGTRLTVV.

This clone is categorized as medium-sized. The chain joins TRBV9 to TRBJ2-1, with D possibly TRBD1 on 5 matching bases. The CDR3 consists of 14 residues. The V and J ends lost 6 bases and 6 bases respectively, with 16 bases between them. CDR1 SGDLS and CDR2 YYNGEE come from the germline V gene. The CDR3 protein is CASTGLLQGNEQFF. CDR3 coding DNA: TGTGCCAGCACAGGTCTCCTGCAGGGCAATGAGCAGTTCTTC. Full variable domain (missing parts from reference TRBV9 and TRBJ2-1): DSGVTQTPKHLITATGQRVTLRCSPRSGDLSVYWYQQSLDQGLQFLIQYYNGEERAKGNILERFSAQQFPDLHSELNLSSLELGDSALYFCASTGLLQGNEQFFGPGTRLTVL.

J is TRBJ1-2 and V is TRBV28; 7 bases are shared with TRBD1. CDR1 MDHEN and CDR2 SYDVKM come from the germline V gene. The CDR3 runs to 14 residues. The ends lost 5 bases at V and 7 bases at J; junction bases unmatched: 10. This CDR3 reads CASSANRDSLGYTF. The CDR3 DNA reads as TGTGCCAGCAGTGCAAATCGGGACAGTCTTGGCTACACCTTC.

This sequence joins TRBV28 and TRBJ1-2; D is possibly TRBD1 (6 bases). V lost 5 bases and J 4 bases, leaving 17 bases between the germline ends. Germline loops: CDR1 MDHEN, CDR2 SYDVKM. This CDR3 contains 15 residues. The DNA for the CDR3 is TGTGCCAGCAGTCCTATCCAGGGGCGAACCTATGGCTACACCTTC. Translated: CASSPIQGRTYGYTF.

This chain connects TRBV28 to TRBJ1-5; D is unresolved. Looked up from germline, CDR1 is MDHEN and CDR2 is SYDVKM. V gave up 4 bases and J gave up 6 bases, with 19 bases separating them. The length of the CDR3 is 16 residues. CDR3 DNA sequence: TGTGCCAGCAGTTCCGACCGCAGGAACCCGAGTCAGCCCCAGCATTTT. Protein sequence: CASSSDRRNPSQPQHF.

The rearrangement uses TRBV19 and TRBJ1-5; possible D gene TRBD1, 6 bases. CDR1 is LNHDA, CDR2 SQIVND, per germline (reference sequence). With 0 bases removed from V and 7 bases from J, the gap between germline ends came to 19 bases. The CDR3 loop spans 17 amino acids. The CDR3 DNA is TGTGCCAGTAGTATAGATCTATGGGGGCAGGGTCGACAGCCCCAGCATTTT. Protein: CASSIDLWGQGRQPQHF.

The rearrangement joins TRBV24-1 to TRBJ2-7; 7 bases match TRBD2. J was trimmed by 1 base and V by 5 bases; bases with no gene match: 7. Germline CDR1 is KGHDR and CDR2 is SFDVKD. The CDR3 length is 15 residues. DNA for the CDR3: TGTGCCACCAGTGGTTGGGGGGGATCTTCCTACGAGCAGTACTTC. It specifies CATSGWGGSSYEQYF.

This clone was found once. The V and J genes are TRBV5-1 and TRBJ1-3; 7 bases line up with TRBD1. The CDR3 runs 15 residues. Germline lookup yields CDR1 SGHRS and CDR2 YFSETQ. After removal of 4 bases from V and 0 bases from J, the junction contained 4 bases not matched to a gene. The CDR3, as DNA: TGCGCCAGCAGCGCCGGACAGGTCTCTGGAAACACCATATATTTT. This sequence encodes CASSAGQVSGNTIYF.

This rearrangement joins TRBV10-3 to TRBJ1-5, with D perhaps matching TRBD1 (5 bases). The V and J ends lost 5 bases and 3 bases respectively, with 8 bases between them. Germline lookup yields CDR1 ENHRY and CDR2 SYGVKD. The CDR3 is 13 amino acids. CDR3 loop: CAISKDNNQPQHF. The DNA for the CDR3 is TGTGCCATCAGTAAGGACAACAATCAGCCCCAGCATTTT.

This chain uses TRBV29-1 with TRBJ1-4, with 8 bases fitting TRBD1. Germline V gene data show CDR1 as SQVTM and CDR2 as ANQGSEA. The CDR3 length is 13 residues. V dropped 7 bases and J dropped 5; count of bases not matched to a gene: 6. The CDR3 here is CSAGGQVNEKLFF. The DNA for the CDR3 is TGCAGCGCTGGGGGACAGGTCAATGAAAAACTGTTTTTT.

The rearrangement uses TRBV29-1 and TRBJ2-7, with 9 bases identical to TRBD2. CDR1 is SQVTM, CDR2 ANQGSEA, per germline. The CDR3 runs to 14 residues. V was pared by 4 bases and J by 2 bases, with 6 bases of the junction left unmatched. CDR3 loop: CSVVGASGTYEQYF. CDR3 coding DNA: TGCAGCGTTGTAGGAGCTAGCGGGACCTACGAGCAGTACTTC.

The CDR3 here is CASSEADITYGYTF. The CDR3 coding sequence is TGTGCCAGCAGTGAAGCTGACATCACCTATGGCTACACCTTC. This chain uses TRBV6-1 with TRBJ1-2; D unclear. CDR1 is MNHNS and CDR2 is SASEGT in the germline V gene. The V end lost 0 bases, the J end lost 4 bases, and 9 bases lay between the germline ends. The CDR3 is made up of 14 amino acids.

The rearrangement uses TRBV24-1 and TRBJ2-2; no reliable D call. Germline lookup yields CDR1 KGHDR and CDR2 SFDVKD. V was clipped by 4 bases and J by 2 bases, with 7 bases between them. The CDR3 has 14 residues. CDR3 coding DNA: TGTGCCACCAGTGAGGCCCTTAACACCGGGGAGCTGTTTTTT. Its translation is CATSEALNTGELFF.

A single count supports this clone. J is TRBJ1-1 and V is TRBV5-6; 7 nucleotides align to TRBD1. This CDR3 is 13 amino acids long. The germline gives CDR1 SGHDT, CDR2 YYEEEE. J lost 7 bases, V lost 3 bases, and 6 bases had no gene match. The CDR3 loop is CASSSRGRFEAFF. CDR3 coding DNA: TGTGCCAGCAGCTCCAGGGGGAGGTTTGAAGCTTTCTTT.

In DNA form, the CDR3 reads TGTGCCACTACCCCGACTAGCGGGACCTACAATGAGCAGTTCTTC. Translated: CATTPTSGTYNEQFF. The chain is built from TRBV19 and TRBJ2-1; 11 bases map to TRBD2. The CDR3 length is 15 residues. Germline V lookup: CDR1 LNHDA, CDR2 SQIVND (reference sequence). The J segment lost 2 bases and the V segment lost 10 bases, leaving 7 bases of the junction unmatched.

The chain uses TRBV19 and TRBJ1-5; D is possibly TRBD1 (5 bases). This CDR3 comprises 13 residues. CDR1 is LNHDA and CDR2 is SQIVND in the germline V gene (reference sequence). The V end lost 3 bases, the J end lost 7 bases, and 10 bases lay between the germline ends. The CDR3 DNA reads as TGTGCCAGTAGTATCGGGCAGGGCCAGCCCCAGCATTTT. This translates into CASSIGQGQPQHF.

V and J are TRBV29-1 and TRBJ2-7; the D gene is possibly TRBD1 (8 bases). This CDR3 spans 13 amino acids. Trimming pared 7 bases from V and 7 bases from J, leaving 20 bases between. Per the germline V gene, CDR1 is SQVTM and CDR2 is ANQGSEA. CDR3: CSAFFTGGAEQYF. The CDR3 DNA follows: TGCAGCGCCTTCTTCACAGGGGGGGCAGAGCAGTACTTC.

In DNA, the CDR3 is TGTGCCAGCAGTCGCGCGGCGGGACCCCTCGGGGAGCTGTTTTTT. It is translated as CASSRAAGPLGELFF. The chain carries TRBV3-1 (or the pseudogene TRBV3-2) and TRBJ2-2; a possible D gene is TRBD2 (6 bases). Germline CDR1 reads LGHDT; CDR2 reads YNNKEL (reference sequence). CDR3 size: 15 residues. The germline V and J ends were trimmed by 6 bases and 7 bases, with 18 bases remaining between them.

CDR3 coding DNA: TGTGCCAGCAGCTTGTATGGGAGGGGACAGGGGAGGGCTGAAGCTTTCTTT. It is translated as CASSLYGRGQGRAEAFF. V gene TRBV5-6 combines with J gene TRBJ1-1; 10 nucleotides align to TRBD1. J was trimmed by 6 bases and V by 1 base; bases with no gene match: 12. Germline CDR1 SGHDT, CDR2 YYEEEE. This CDR3 has 17 amino acids.

The sample holds one count of this clone. The chain links TRBV29-1 to TRBJ2-2; 10 bases fit TRBD2. The germline V gene has CDR1 SQVTM and CDR2 ANQGSEA. The CDR3 is 14 residues long. Trimming removed 7 bases from V and 6 bases from J; junction bases left unmatched: 8. The CDR3 region is CSAGSGRVAGELFF. CDR3 DNA: TGCAGCGCCGGGAGCGGGAGGGTCGCCGGGGAGCTGTTTTTT.

This chain uses TRBV18 with TRBJ2-7; 12 bases are shared with TRBD2. The CDR3 loop spans 16 amino acids. V dropped 4 bases and J dropped 4; count of bases not matched to a gene: 8. The V gene's germline CDR1 is KGHSH and CDR2 LQKENI. CDR3 protein: CASSRRTSGKVYEQYF. The DNA for the CDR3 is TGTGCCAGCTCACGCCGGACTAGCGGGAAGGTTTACGAGCAGTACTTC.

This CDR3 reads CASSGSGTSGANTGELFF. The DNA of the CDR3 is TGTGCCAGCAGCGGTTCCGGGACTAGCGGGGCTAACACCGGGGAGCTGTTTTTT. This chain links TRBV9 with TRBJ2-2; TRBD2 aligns across 13 bases. Losses at the gene ends were 3 bases for V and 2 bases for J; bases not matched to a gene: 7. CDR1 is SGDLS, CDR2 YYNGEE, per germline. The CDR3 is made up of 18 amino acids.

This chain connects TRBV24-1 to TRBJ2-2; 7 bases line up with TRBD1. Trimming took 2 bases from V and 9 from J; bases not matched to a gene: 5. This CDR3 has 14 residues. Per the germline V gene, CDR1 is KGHDR and CDR2 is SFDVKD. CDR3 nucleotides: TGTGCCACCAGTGATTCCGGACAGGCCCGGGAGCTGTTTTTT. The encoded protein is CATSDSGQARELFF.

The CDR3 region is CASSFPAGTSGSNEQFF. DNA of the CDR3: TGTGCCAGCAGCTTTCCTGCCGGGACTAGCGGCTCCAATGAGCAGTTCTTC. The chain combines TRBV7-8 with TRBJ2-1, with 11 bases identical to TRBD2. The V and J ends lost 3 bases and 6 bases, in that order; junction bases with no gene match: 10. Germline CDR1 reads SGHVS; CDR2 reads FQNEAQ. The CDR3 runs to 17 residues. Together with reference TRBV7-8 and TRBJ2-1, the CDR3 gives the full variable domain: GAGVSQSPRYKVAKRGQDVALRCDPISGHVSLFWYQQALGQGPEFLTYFQNEAQLDKSGLPSDRFFAERPEGSVSTLKIQRTQQEDSAVYLCASSFPAGTSGSNEQFFGPGTRLTVL.

The V gene is TRBV4-1, the J gene TRBJ1-2; 7 bases agree with TRBD1. The V and J ends lost 1 base and 2 bases, in that order; junction bases with no gene match: 7. Germline V gene data show CDR1 as MGHRA and CDR2 as YSYEKL. The length of the CDR3 is 16 residues. The CDR3 loop reads CASSQGLTGRNYGYTF. CDR3 bases: TGCGCCAGCAGCCAAGGCCTGACAGGGAGGAACTATGGCTACACCTTC.

This clone has only one observation. The chain couples TRBV19 to TRBJ1-1; no clear D gene. The CDR3 runs 12 residues. V shed 8 bases and J shed 4 bases, with 11 bases lying between them. CDR1 is LNHDA, CDR2 SQIVND, per germline (reference sequence). The CDR3 here is CASLPGGTEAFF. CDR3 DNA: TGTGCCAGTTTACCTGGCGGCACTGAAGCTTTCTTT.

The rearrangement joins TRBV13 to TRBJ2-7; TRBD2 agrees at 12 bases. Trimming removed 5 bases from V and 3 bases from J; junction bases left unmatched: 8. CDR1 and CDR2 from the germline V gene are PRHDT and FYEKMQ (reference sequence). The CDR3 is 16 amino acids. DNA for the CDR3: TGTGCCAGCAGCCCCACCGGGACTAGCGGGCACTACGAGCAGTACTTC. It yields the protein CASSPTGTSGHYEQYF.

The chain is built from TRBV7-6 and TRBJ2-2; 9 nucleotides align to TRBD2. The CDR3 totals 17 residues. The J segment lost 1 base and the V segment lost 5 bases, leaving 8 bases of the junction unmatched. The germline gives CDR1 SGHVS, CDR2 FNYEAQ. The CDR3 loop reads CASSPRAGGRNTGELFF. In DNA form, the CDR3 reads TGTGCCAGCAGCCCCCGAGCGGGGGGACGGAACACCGGGGAGCTGTTTTTT.